The 14 T cell receptor beta chains below all came from one sample that was sequenced in a study of blood T cells in healthy people across ages. Through a sample-barcoded 5' primer and a J-beta primer mix, a second PCR was run for 7 to 11 cycles. From the 5' RACE reads, TCRdb called clonotypes with MiXCR, one entry per CDR3 protein. The sample holds more than 750,000 distinct CDR3 sequences, around 29% seen once. These same records also appear under a second study, on T cells of mothers and their children.

Sequencing input: blood. The receptors stem from a woman aged 40 to 50 in good health.

This clonotype has just one count. A junction boundary mismatches the germline segment, possibly from a read error. The V and J genes are TRBV9 and TRBJ1-5, with 7 bases fitting TRBD1. There are 15 residues in the CDR3. The germline CDR1 and CDR2 sequences are SGDLS and YYNGEE. CDR3 protein: CGSSVAGQPEQPQHF. CDR3 in DNA: TGTGGCAGCAGCGTAGCGGGACAGCCCGAACAGCCCCAGCATTTT.

This clonotype was counted only a few times. The chain joins TRBV28 to TRBJ2-3; 9 bases align to TRBD2. The CDR3 is made up of 13 amino acids. The germline V gene encodes CDR1 MDHEN and CDR2 SYDVKM. J lost 10 bases, V lost 8 bases, and 10 bases had no gene match. The CDR3 protein is CASQNLIAGAQYF. The CDR3 nucleotides read TGTGCCAGCCAAAACCTTATAGCGGGGGCGCAGTATTTT.

CDR3 nucleotides: TGTGCCAGCAGTGAGATGCGGGACACTTTTGAAGCTTTCTTT. Its translation is CASSEMRDTFEAFF. This rearrangement joins TRBV25-1 to TRBJ1-1; D is possibly TRBD1 (6 bases). Germline V gene sequence: CDR1 MGHDK, CDR2 SYGVNS. This CDR3 spans 14 amino acids. V was clipped by 3 bases and J by 7 bases, with 15 bases between them.

This clonotype was detected only a few times. One end of the junction fails to match germline, which may point to a read error. V usage is TRBV7-7 and J usage is TRBJ2-3; 9 positions agree with TRBD2. The germline V gene has CDR1 SSHAT and CDR2 FNYEAQ (reference sequence). The CDR3 has 17 residues. CDR3 in DNA: TGTGCTAGCAGCTTAGAATCGGCGGGGGGGCGGCGAGATACGCAGTATTTT. It is translated as CASSLESAGGRRDTQYF.

This clonotype turned up a few times. This sequence joins TRBV24-1 and TRBJ1-5, with a tentative D call TRBD1 (5 bases). The CDR3 totals 17 residues. V gave up 8 bases and J gave up 3 bases, with 22 bases separating them. Germline V lookup: CDR1 KGHDR, CDR2 SFDVKD. DNA of the CDR3: TGTGCCACCATCAAACGGGCAGGGAGAAGAGACAATCAGCCCCAGCATTTT. This encodes CATIKRAGRRDNQPQHF.

J is TRBJ1-5 and V is TRBV18; D may be TRBD1 (5 bases). V lost 2 bases, J lost 4 bases, and 18 bases lay in between. Per germline, CDR1 KGHSH and CDR2 LQKENI. The CDR3 is 17 residues long. CDR3 DNA: TGTGCCAGCTCACCAGGGGCGATAAACTCCCCGAATCAGCCCCAGCATTTT. Encoded protein: CASSPGAINSPNQPQHF.

The chain uses TRBV24-1 and TRBJ1-1; no definite D call. This CDR3 contains 11 residues. The V gene's germline CDR1 is KGHDR and CDR2 SFDVKD. V dropped 5 bases and J dropped 7 bases, with 7 bases sitting between them. The CDR3: CATSVAGEAFF. The CDR3 DNA reads TGTGCCACCAGTGTGGCCGGTGAAGCTTTCTTT.

The rearrangement uses TRBV4-1 and TRBJ2-4, with D unresolved. The DNA end favors TRBJ2-7, so the J call may be wrong. The CDR3 is made up of 14 amino acids. CDR1 and CDR2 (germline): MGHRA, YSYEKL. The CDR3: CASSQEPEGDEQYF. The CDR3 bases are TGCGCCAGCAGCCAAGAACCGGAAGGAGACGAGCAGTACTTC.

Notes on this clonotype: This may arise from a read error, as a much more abundant clone is one base away. This sequence joins TRBV10-2 and TRBJ1-2; 12 bases map to TRBD1. There are 14 residues in the CDR3. Trimming took 6 bases from V and 6 from J; bases not matched to a gene: 5. Per the germline V gene, CDR1 is WSHSY and CDR2 is SAAADI. The CDR3 nucleotides are TGCGCCAGCAGGGGGGACAGGGGGCTAGATGGCTACACCTTC. Its protein is CASRGDRGLDGYTF.

This clonotype was counted at least ten times. The rearrangement links TRBV20-1 to TRBJ2-1; D is unresolved. Germline-derived CDR1 and CDR2 are DFQATT and SNEGSKA (reference sequence). The CDR3 loop spans 11 amino acids. V shed 6 bases and J shed 5 bases, with 8 bases lying between them. The DNA of the CDR3 is TGCAGTGCCCCTAATCACAATGAGCAGTTCTTC. Protein product: CSAPNHNEQFF.

Concerning this clonotype itself: A read error may be the cause here, since a much bigger clone is one base away. The CDR3 coding sequence is TGCAGTGCGGGTAGGACAGGGGTCGGCTACGAGCAGTACTTC. This gives the protein CSAGRTGVGYEQYF. The chain carries TRBV20-1 and TRBJ2-5, with 9 bases fitting TRBD1. The DNA end favors TRBJ2-7, so the J call may be wrong. This CDR3 contains 14 residues. Germline V CDR1 and CDR2: DFQATT, SNEGSKA (reference sequence).

This clonotype was counted many times. This chain uses TRBV20-1 with TRBJ1-6; TRBD1 might be the D (5 bases). The V gene lost 0 bases and the J gene lost 2 bases, with 8 bases spanning the gap. This CDR3 is built from 15 residues. Germline values: CDR1 DFQATT, CDR2 SNEGSKA (reference sequence). In DNA, the CDR3 is TGCAGTGCTAGAGAGGCAGGGACCTATAATTCACCCCTCCACTTT. Its translation is CSAREAGTYNSPLHF.

The chain carries TRBV12-3 or TRBV12-4 and TRBJ2-7, with 10 positions matching TRBD1. With V trimmed by 3 bases and J by 6 bases, 5 bases remained unmatched. This CDR3 spans 14 amino acids. The DNA of the CDR3 is TGTGCCAGCAGTTTTACCGGGACAGGGGTCGAGCAGTACTTC. It translates to CASSFTGTGVEQYF.

A note on this clonotype: This sequence may be a read error, since a much larger clone differs from it by one base. The CDR3 sequence: CASSYSGTGATYERYF. In DNA, the CDR3 is TGTGCCAGCAGTTATTCCGGGACAGGGGCAACCTACGAGCGGTACTTC. The chain recombines TRBV27 with TRBJ2-4, with 10 bases aligning to TRBD1. CDR1 and CDR2 from the germline V gene are MNHEY and SMNVEV (reference sequence). The CDR3 runs to 16 residues. Trimming cost V 4 bases and J 15 bases; bases outside gene matches: 18.